A single sample is the source of the 18 T cell receptor beta chains below, sequenced in a study of tumor-infiltrating lymphocytes in oesophageal squamous cell carcinoma. MiXCR, run by TCRdb on the PCR reads, gives a single entry per CDR3 protein. This table holds over 10,000 distinct CDR3 sequences, less than 65% found once. Sequencing was done on a sample of esophageal tumor tissue. These receptors all stem from a male donor with esophageal squamous cell carcinoma.

The chain recombines TRBV11-1 with TRBJ2-3, with 7 bases lining up with TRBD2. Germline values: CDR1 SGHAT, CDR2 FQDESV (reference sequence). This CDR3 has 16 residues. The J segment lost 0 bases and the V segment lost 4 bases, leaving 7 bases of the junction unmatched. The CDR3 DNA sequence: TGTGCCAGCAGCTCTGGACTAGATTTAAGCACAGATACGCAGTATTTT. Its translation is CASSSGLDLSTDTQYF.

This chain links TRBV7-3 with TRBJ2-2; D may be TRBD2 (5 bases). The CDR3 loop spans 16 amino acids. Trimming pared 2 bases from V and 5 bases from J, leaving 15 bases between. Germline assignment: CDR1 SGHTA and CDR2 FQGTGA. This chain's CDR3 is CASSLFPLRETGELFF. As DNA, the CDR3 is TGTGCCAGCAGCTTATTTCCCCTGAGGGAAACCGGGGAGCTGTTTTTT. Together with reference TRBV7-3 and TRBJ2-2, the CDR3 gives the full variable domain: GAGVSQTPSNKVTEKGKYVELRCDPISGHTALYWYRQSLGQGPEFLIYFQGTGAADDSGLPNDRFFAVRPEGSVSTLKIQRTERGDSAVYLCASSLFPLRETGELFFGEGSRLTVL.

This clonotype turned up a few times. The rearrangement links TRBV7-8 to TRBJ2-1; TRBD2 might be the D (5 bases). TRBJ2-7 matches the DNA end more closely, so the J call is doubtful. CDR3 length: 13 residues. Germline V lookup: CDR1 SGHVS, CDR2 FQNEAQ. The CDR3 reads CASSHGSAGEQYF. The CDR3 DNA sequence: TGTGCCAGCAGCCACGGGTCGGCGGGCGAGCAGTACTTC.

In this sample, this clonotype is medium-sized (0.01 to 0.1%). V usage is TRBV7-2 and J usage is TRBJ2-1, with D tentatively TRBD1 or TRBD2 (5 bases each). CDR3 length equals 13 residues. V shed 5 bases and J shed 7 bases, with 12 bases lying between them. From germline, CDR1 is SGHTA and CDR2 FQGNSA. CDR3 bases: TGTGCCAGCAGCCATACGTGGGGGAATGAGCAGTTCTTC. Its translation is CASSHTWGNEQFF. Complete variable domain (other parts from reference TRBV7-2 and TRBJ2-1): GAGVSQSPSNKVTEKGKDVELRCDPISGHTALYWYRQSLGQGLEFLIYFQGNSAPDKSGLPSDRFSAERTGGSVSTLTIQRTQQEDSAVYLCASSHTWGNEQFFGPGTRLTVL.

The chain carries TRBV11-3 and TRBJ2-3; 8 nucleotides align to TRBD1. The germline V gene has CDR1 SGHNT and CDR2 YENEEA. The trim removed 5 bases at V and 6 bases at J, leaving 10 bases unmatched. The CDR3 has 15 residues. The CDR3 loop is CASSPIGQGWDTQYF. CDR3 nucleotide sequence: TGTGCCAGCAGCCCAATCGGACAGGGCTGGGATACGCAGTATTTT.

Remarks on this clonotype: This likely comes from a read error, as the CDR3 has no conserved phenylalanine or tryptophan at its end. Because the CDR3's place on the DNA is in doubt, the DNA is left out and the CDR3 is given as listed by TCRdb. CDR3 residues: CASSSTTPVDEQYFGN. The V gene is TRBV6-5, the J gene TRBJ2-7; TRBD2, the D gene given by the table, was not confirmed from the DNA. The CDR3 numbers 16 amino acids, ends counted. Germline V gives CDR1 MNHEY, CDR2 SVGAGI.

The chain employs TRBV7-3 and TRBJ2-7; D gene uncertain. The J call may be in error: the DNA end matches TRBJ2-5 better. CDR3 length: 15 residues. CDR1 and CDR2 from the germline V gene are SGHTA and FQGTGA. The chain's CDR3 is CASSLFGGSQETQYF. CDR3 coding DNA: TGTGCCAGCAGCTTATTCGGTGGCTCCCAAGAGACCCAGTACTTC.

V usage is TRBV7-2 and J usage is TRBJ1-4, with D maybe TRBD1 (5 bases). V lost 3 bases and J lost 7, with 12 bases in between. Germline V gene lookup returns CDR1 SGHTA and CDR2 FQGNSA. CDR3 size: 14 residues. This chain's CDR3 is CASSLSGVVEKLFF. In DNA form, the CDR3 reads TGTGCCAGCAGCTTGTCGGGGGTTGTTGAAAAACTGTTTTTT.

The rearrangement links TRBV6-1 to TRBJ2-2, with no clear D. The CDR3 length is 11 residues. Deletions cut 7 bases from V and 1 base from J, with 1 base between. From germline, CDR1 is MNHNS and CDR2 SASEGT. The CDR3 DNA reads TGTGCCAGCAAGAACACCGGGGAGCTGTTTTTT. Its protein product is CASKNTGELFF.

The CDR3 DNA reads as TGTGCCAGCAGTGAAGGGGGGGGGCGGGAGTTAAGCAATGAGCAGTACTTC. It codes for CASSEGGGRELSNEQYF. The chain links TRBV2 to TRBJ2-4; tentative D call: TRBD2 (7 bases). The CDR3 runs to 17 residues. Germline V gene lookup returns CDR1 SNHLY and CDR2 FYNNEI. Trimming shortened V by 1 base and J by 13 bases, and 26 bases separated the two germline ends.

This clonotype was recorded at least ten times. The conserved closing phenylalanine or tryptophan is absent in this CDR3, likely reflecting a read error. The DNA is omitted, as the CDR3 cannot be located on it reliably, and the CDR3 follows TCRdb's listing. This CDR3 reads CASSLNPSVYGYTFGS. V is TRBV7-2 and J is TRBJ2-7. Counting both end residues, the CDR3 totals 16 amino acids. Germline-derived CDR1 and CDR2 are SGHTA and FQGNSA.

This clonotype has ten or more counts. The chain employs TRBV19 and TRBJ2-7, with D possibly called TRBD1 or TRBD2 (5 bases each). From germline, CDR1 is LNHDA and CDR2 SQIVND (reference sequence). CDR3 length: 15 amino acids. The V end lost 5 bases, the J end lost 2 bases, and 16 bases lay between the germline ends. In DNA form, the CDR3 reads TGTGCCAGTAGTTTAGGGTCCTCGGGACCCTACGAGCAGTACTTC. This sequence encodes CASSLGSSGPYEQYF.

The sample holds many counts of this clonotype. This clone may be a read error of a much larger clone one base away. The CDR3 region has the DNA TGTGCCAGCAGCTTGCCCCTACGGGACATTAGATTTCGGGAGCAGTTCTTC. It yields the protein CASSLPLRDIRFREQFF. This chain joins TRBV7-8 and TRBJ2-1, with D perhaps TRBD1 (6 bases). Deletions cut 3 bases from V and 10 bases from J, with 25 bases between. The germline V gene encodes CDR1 SGHVS and CDR2 FQNEAQ. The CDR3 length is 17 residues.

The genes are TRBV7-4 and TRBJ2-7; 9 bases line up with TRBD1. The better agreement between TRBJ2-4 and the DNA end casts doubt on the J call. The V gene's germline CDR1 is SGHVT and CDR2 SQSDAQ. The CDR3 has 17 residues. The CDR3 bases are TGTGCCAGCAGCTTTTCTAAACCCGGGACAGGGTTAAACATTCAGTACTTC. Amino acids: CASSFSKPGTGLNIQYF.

The table lists this clonotype with a count of one. The chain has TRBV24-1 and TRBJ2-5; TRBD1 agrees at 8 bases. This CDR3 region has 14 residues. With 5 bases clipped from V and 5 bases from J, the junction kept 6 bases outside the gene matches. Germline V gene sequence: CDR1 KGHDR, CDR2 SFDVKD. CDR3 sequence reads: CATSGQGAWETQYF. CDR3 bases: TGTGCCACCAGTGGCCAGGGGGCGTGGGAGACCCAGTACTTC.

This chain connects TRBV7-9 to TRBJ2-1; TRBD1 agrees at 7 bases. Unmatched junction bases numbered 5, after V lost 2 bases and J lost 7 bases. The CDR3 spans 14 residues. Per the germline V gene, CDR1 is SEHNR and CDR2 is FQNEAQ (reference sequence). CDR3 amino acids: CASSLTQGENEQFF. The CDR3 DNA reads TGTGCCAGCAGCTTAACCCAGGGGGAAAATGAGCAGTTCTTC.

The J gene is TRBJ2-7, the V gene TRBV7-3; D call uncertain. The J call may be faulty, since TRBJ2-5 better matches the DNA end. Germline loops: CDR1 SGHTA, CDR2 FQGTGA. CDR3 length equals 13 residues. The CDR3: CASSLESSETQYF. DNA for the CDR3: TGTGCCAGCAGCTTAGAGTCTTCAGAGACCCAGTACTTC.

The chain carries TRBV7-9 and TRBJ1-2; the D gene is possibly TRBD1 (6 bases). V lost 1 base, J lost 6 bases, and 15 bases lay in between. The V gene's germline CDR1 is SEHNR and CDR2 FQNEAQ (reference sequence). The CDR3 is made up of 15 amino acids. The CDR3 spells CASSLENSGVDGYTF. The CDR3 DNA sequence: TGTGCCAGCAGCTTAGAAAATTCAGGGGTCGATGGCTACACCTTC.